Listed here is a single TCR beta chain. The antigen remains unidentified. The authors built TCR beta libraries using iRepertoire HTBI primers and Arm-PCR of CDR3 regions. TCRdb passed the multiplex PCR reads through MiXCR, listing each CDR3 protein once. The data hold about 430,000 distinct CDR3 sequences, with approximately 16% observed a single time. Germline CDR1 reads SGHTA; CDR2 reads FQGNSA. V gave up 3 bases and J gave up 2 bases; unmatched junction bases: 12. The CDR3 length is 17 residues. This specimen belongs to a study of regulatory T cells in long-lasting Graves disease. Time point meaning: newly diagnosed GD, antithyroid drugs for less than 3 months. There was RNA extracted from PBMCs, and the TCR library was made from it. Findings of the study overall: Persistent disease preferred TRBV28, TRBJ1-2 and TRBJ2-5.

In addition, the sample was reused for a study of T cells in Graves' hyperthyroidism and ophthalmopathy. That paper states: When ophthalmopathy did not progress within 18 months, Graves' hyperthyroidism was considered stable. Among thyroid clonotypes expanded above 0.001, most also appeared in blood.

The chain recombines TRBV7-2 with TRBJ2-7; TRBD2 matches at 8 bases. The sample was peripheral blood mononuclear cells (PBMCs), taken at new diagnosis, from a patient treated with antithyroid drugs. This receptor was identified in a woman aged 40 to 50 with Graves disease. This chain's CDR3 is CASSLDEVSGIPYEQYF. The CDR3 DNA sequence: TGTGCCAGCAGCTTGGACGAGGTTAGCGGGATACCCTACGAGCAGTACTTC.